This paragraph reports one T cell receptor beta chain. The antigen is unknown. TCR beta CDR3 regions were amplified from RNA transcripts. RT-PCR in the first round (using the HTBI primer set) targeted the TCR CDR3. TCRdb re-analysed the multiplex PCR reads in MiXCR, keeping a single row per CDR3 protein. Here the sample spans more than 300,000 distinct CDR3 sequences, around 20% being singletons. The data are from a study of T cells in Graves' hyperthyroidism and ophthalmopathy. V lost 1 base and J 1 base, leaving 16 bases between the germline ends. This CDR3 contains 17 residues. The germline V gene has CDR1 LNHNV and CDR2 YYDKDF (reference sequence). Exclusion of a patient resulted from uncontrolled infection, other autoimmune disease, pregnancy or lactation. It was roughly 10 ml of fresh peripheral blood that supplied the PBMCs. Broader study findings: Blood also showed most of the thyroid clonotypes that were expanded above 0.001.

The genes are TRBV15 and TRBJ1-1; perhaps TRBD1 as D (5 bases). The specimen sequenced was blood. This receptor was identified in a man between 18 and 35 years old with Graves' ophthalmopathy. CDR3 region: CATSRVGLPLENTEAFF. CDR3 coding DNA: TGTGCCACCAGCAGAGTGGGACTCCCCCTGGAGAACACTGAAGCTTTCTTT.